The 8 T cell receptor beta chains in this list originate from one sample, sequenced in a study of CDR3 diversity in severe acne (dated by TCRdb to between 2019 and 2020). Libraries were built with PCR. Sequencing instrument: Illumina HiSeq 2000. Using fastp at Q25 and MiXCR, TCRdb reprocessed the public reads and kept productive beta chains. Rows merge per CDR3 protein into single entries with the most common DNA and genes. This sample has approximately 77,000 distinct CDR3 sequences in its table, and 45% to 55% of those were observed once. Jointly, the top ten make up 9.5% to 13% of the sample. The sequencing input was blood. The receptors derive from a male donor with severe acne vulgaris.

This chain links TRBV9 with TRBJ1-6; 8 bases agree with TRBD1. V lost 0 bases to trimming and J lost 12 bases; unmatched junction nucleotides: 8. The CDR3 spans 15 residues. CDR1 and CDR2 from the germline V gene are SGDLS and YYNGEE. CDR3 protein: CASSVDTGTGLPLHF. As DNA, the CDR3 is TGTGCCAGCAGCGTAGATACCGGGACAGGTTTACCCCTCCACTTT.

This clonotype was picked up a small number of times. J is TRBJ1-1 and V is TRBV12-3 or TRBV12-4, with unresolved D. The CDR3 is made up of 13 amino acids. V was shortened by 5 bases and J by 8 bases, with 15 bases between the two germline ends. CDR3 sequence: CASSPGAPSEAFF. The CDR3 region has the DNA TGTGCCAGCAGTCCGGGCGCCCCGTCGGAAGCTTTCTTT.

The CDR3 DNA is TGTGCCAGCGGGGAAGACAGGGGCTACGAGCAGTACTTC. Translating it yields CASGEDRGYEQYF. This rearrangement joins TRBV25-1 to TRBJ2-7, with 8 bases fitting TRBD1. CDR1 is MGHDK and CDR2 is SYGVNS in the germline V gene. The trim removed 8 bases at V and 3 bases at J, leaving 6 bases unmatched. This CDR3 region has 13 residues.

This clonotype was counted many times. The gene calls are TRBV5-8 and TRBJ1-2, with 9 bases lining up with TRBD1. Germline loops: CDR1 SGHTS, CDR2 YDEGEE. This CDR3 has 14 amino acids. V trimming: 0 bases; J trimming: 7 bases; junction bases outside the gene matches: 4. The CDR3 here is CASSLAGQGTGYTF. CDR3 bases: TGTGCCAGCAGCTTGGCGGGACAGGGCACTGGCTACACCTTC. Based on the CDR3 plus reference TRBV5-8 and TRBJ1-2, the full variable domain is EAGVTQSPTHLIKTRGQQATLRCSPISGHTSVYWYQQALGLGLQFLLWYDEGEERNRGNFPPRFSGRQFPNYSSELNVNALELEDSALYLCASSLAGQGTGYTFGSGTRLTVV.

Of note for this clonotype: One junction end does not reproduce the germline sequence, and a read error may be involved. The rearrangement joins TRBV7-9 to TRBJ2-7; 11 bases line up with TRBD2. CDR3 length equals 16 residues. Germline loops: CDR1 SEHNR, CDR2 FQNEAQ (reference sequence). CDR3 nucleotide sequence: TGCGCCAGCAGCCCCTCCGGGACTAGCGGCTCCTACGAGCAGTACTTC. This gives the protein CASSPSGTSGSYEQYF. Full variable domain (remainder filled in from reference TRBV7-9 and TRBJ2-7): DTGVSQNPRHKITKRGQNVTFRCDPISEHNRLYWYRQTLGQGPEFLTYFQNEAQLEKSRLLSDRFSAERPKGSFSTLEIQRTEQGDSAMYLCASSPSGTSGSYEQYFGPGTRLTVT.

V usage is TRBV19 and J usage is TRBJ2-5, with 13 positions matching TRBD2. Germline CDR1 reads LNHDA; CDR2 reads SQIVND (reference sequence). The V segment lost 5 bases and the J segment 2 bases; nucleotides outside the gene matches: 5. The CDR3 extends over 16 amino acids. This CDR3 reads CASSSRTSGGQETQYF. Written as DNA, the CDR3 is TGTGCCAGTAGTTCCCGGACTAGCGGGGGACAAGAGACCCAGTACTTC.

Notes on this clonotype: A clone one base away is much larger, so this may be a read error. V gene TRBV19 combines with J gene TRBJ2-1; 13 positions match TRBD2. CDR1 and CDR2 from the germline V gene are LNHDA and SQIVND (reference sequence). CDR3 length: 15 amino acids. In nucleotides, the CDR3 is TGTGCCAGTAGTATTGGGACTAGCGGGGACTACTGGCAGCTCTTC. Amino acids: CASSIGTSGDYWQLF.

This clonotype occurred a few times. The genes are TRBV2 and TRBJ1-4; perhaps TRBD1 as D (5 bases). The ends were cut back, 6 bases at V and 7 bases at J, with 12 bases in the middle. The CDR3 is made up of 13 amino acids. From germline, CDR1 is SNHLY and CDR2 FYNNEI. In DNA form, the CDR3 reads TGTGCCAGCAGCTCGGTCCAGGGTGAAAAACTGTTTTTT. This sequence encodes CASSSVQGEKLFF.